The 29 T cell receptor beta chains below were found in one sample sequenced in a study of T-cell memory formation after mild COVID-19. TCRdb re-called the 5' RACE reads through MiXCR, storing one row per CDR3 protein. The sample includes some 130,000 distinct CDR3 sequences, roughly 24% of them seen just once. Source material: PBMCs or a T cell subset sorted from them (not recorded which). The receptors here all came from an adult woman who had mild COVID-19 (a few samples of this study predate the infection). Cell type and time point are not known.

This clonotype was counted a few times. The chain couples TRBV4-2 to TRBJ2-3; 9 bases line up with TRBD1. From germline, CDR1 is LGHNA and CDR2 YNFKEQ. The CDR3 sequence is 15 residues long. Trimming cost V 4 bases and J 5 bases; bases outside gene matches: 7. DNA for the CDR3: TGTGCCAGCAGCCTCCGGGGACAGGGAAGAGATACGCAGTATTTT. This translates into CASSLRGQGRDTQYF.

CDR3 amino acids: CASSTGLAGTYEQYF. The CDR3 DNA is TGTGCCAGCAGTACGGGACTAGCGGGAACCTACGAGCAGTACTTC. The rearrangement joins TRBV2 to TRBJ2-7; 13 nucleotides match TRBD2. V gave up 5 bases and J gave up 2 bases; unmatched junction bases: 3. This CDR3 is 15 amino acids long. CDR1 is SNHLY and CDR2 is FYNNEI in the germline V gene. Looking up the rest from reference TRBV2 and TRBJ2-7 gives the full variable domain: EPEVTQTPSHQVTQMGQEVILRCVPISNHLYFYWYRQILGQKVEFLVSFYNNEISEKSEIFDDQFSVERPDGSNFTLKIRSTKLEDSAMYFCASSTGLAGTYEQYFGPGTRLTVT.

J is TRBJ2-3 and V is TRBV7-9; 8 bases are a match to TRBD1. The CDR3 totals 16 residues. The V segment lost 5 bases and the J segment 1 base; nucleotides outside the gene matches: 8. CDR1 is SEHNR and CDR2 is FQNEAQ in the germline V gene (reference sequence). CDR3 bases: TGTGCCAGCAGCCCACCGACAGGGGAAGGCACAGATACGCAGTATTTT. Translated: CASSPPTGEGTDTQYF. Filled out from reference TRBV7-9 and TRBJ2-3, the complete variable domain reads DTGVSQNPRHKITKRGQNVTFRCDPISEHNRLYWYRQTLGQGPEFLTYFQNEAQLEKSRLLSDRFSAERPKGSFSTLEIQRTEQGDSAMYLCASSPPTGEGTDTQYFGPGTRLTVL.

The chain combines TRBV29-1 with TRBJ2-3; 7 bases map to TRBD2. This CDR3 spans 15 amino acids. Germline CDR1 reads SQVTM; CDR2 reads ANQGSEA. Losses at the gene ends were 5 bases for V and 7 bases for J; bases not matched to a gene: 15. In DNA, the CDR3 is TGCAGCGTTCGCCAAACCATCAGGGAGGGGAATACGCAGTATTTT. Its protein product is CSVRQTIREGNTQYF.

The V gene is TRBV27, the J gene TRBJ2-7, with D hard to call. In germline, CDR1 is MNHEY, CDR2 SMNVEV (reference sequence). V lost 3 bases and J 0 bases, leaving 12 bases between the germline ends. The CDR3 sequence is 15 residues long. CDR3 in amino acids: CASSLLGSSSYEQYF. In DNA form, the CDR3 reads TGTGCCAGCAGTTTGTTAGGCTCCAGCTCCTACGAGCAGTACTTC.

Only a few counts were recorded for this clonotype. J is TRBJ2-5 and V is TRBV3-1; no definite D call. Trimming removed 5 bases from V and 1 base from J, with 14 bases in between. This CDR3 is built from 15 residues. CDR1 is LGHDT, CDR2 YNNKEL, per germline (reference sequence). The CDR3 loop reads CASSGPSRVQETQYF. The CDR3 coding sequence is TGTGCCAGCAGCGGGCCATCCAGAGTCCAAGAGACCCAGTACTTC.

This clonotype was detected many times. V and J are TRBV11-2 and TRBJ2-7, with unresolved D. The germline CDR1 and CDR2 sequences are SGHAT and FQNNGV. The CDR3 totals 11 residues. Trimming removed 1 base at V and 3 bases at J, with 1 base between. The CDR3 DNA reads TGTGCCAGCAGCTTAGTCTACGAGCAGTACTTC. It encodes CASSLVYEQYF.

The rearrangement uses TRBV11-3 and TRBJ2-3; TRBD2 agrees at 10 bases. Germline CDR1 and CDR2: SGHNT and YENEEA. Trimming at V came to 3 bases and at J to 4 bases, leaving 7 bases not matched to a gene. The CDR3 covers 16 residues. CDR3 DNA sequence: TGTGCCAGCAGCTTCACTAGCGGGAATCGCGCAGATACGCAGTATTTT. Protein product: CASSFTSGNRADTQYF.

This clonotype was seen a handful of times. V and J are TRBV11-2 and TRBJ2-7, with 7 bases matching TRBD1. The ends lost 5 bases at V and 2 bases at J; junction bases unmatched: 9. Per germline, CDR1 SGHAT and CDR2 FQNNGV. This CDR3 has 15 residues. CDR3 sequence: CASSHITGQTYEQYF. In DNA form, the CDR3 reads TGTGCCAGCAGCCATATTACGGGACAGACCTACGAGCAGTACTTC.

The chain links TRBV20-1 to TRBJ1-1, with TRBD1 identical over 7 bases. Germline V gene data show CDR1 as DFQATT and CDR2 as SNEGSKA (reference sequence). The CDR3 is made up of 13 amino acids. The V gene end was trimmed by 6 bases and the J gene end by 1 base; junction bases not matched to a gene: 5. The CDR3 DNA reads TGCAGTGCCAAAGGACAGGCGAACACTGAAGCTTTCTTT. Its translation: CSAKGQANTEAFF.

This clonotype was seen once. The rearrangement links TRBV7-6 to TRBJ2-5, with 7 bases that match TRBD2. The CDR3 spans 17 residues. CDR1 is SGHVS, CDR2 FNYEAQ, per germline. The ends lost 1 base at V and 2 bases at J; junction bases unmatched: 10. The CDR3 region is CASSLDGRGSIQETQYF. CDR3 in DNA: TGTGCCAGCAGCTTAGATGGTCGCGGGAGTATACAAGAGACCCAGTACTTC. The full variable domain, completed using reference TRBV7-6 and TRBJ2-5, is GAGVSQSPRYKVTKRGQDVALRCDPISGHVSLYWYRQALGQGPEFLTYFNYEAQQDKSGLPNDRFSAERPEGSISTLTIQRTEQRDSAMYRCASSLDGRGSIQETQYFGPGTRLLVL.

This clonotype turned up a few times. The J gene is TRBJ2-1, the V gene TRBV20-1; D is possibly TRBD2 (6 bases). Germline V gene data show CDR1 as DFQATT and CDR2 as SNEGSKA (reference sequence). The CDR3 has 16 residues. Trimming took off 2 bases at V and 6 bases at J, with 20 bases between the two ends. CDR3 region: CSARSAGTLISNEQFF. The CDR3 DNA sequence: TGCAGTGCTAGAAGTGCGGGAACCCTCATCAGCAATGAGCAGTTCTTC.

A few counts support this clonotype. This chain links TRBV27 with TRBJ2-7, with no clear D. The CDR3 extends over 13 amino acids. V lost 8 bases to trimming and J lost 3 bases, with 14 bases between them. The germline V gene encodes CDR1 MNHEY and CDR2 SMNVEV (reference sequence). The CDR3 DNA reads TGTGCCAGCGGGGTTAGCCTACACTACGAGCAGTACTTC. This gives the protein CASGVSLHYEQYF.

The J gene is TRBJ2-5, the V gene TRBV5-6; 8 bases line up with TRBD1. The germline V gene has CDR1 SGHDT and CDR2 YYEEEE. The ends lost 3 bases at V and 2 bases at J; junction bases unmatched: 9. The length of the CDR3 is 16 residues. The CDR3 region is CASSSDMTGEQETQYF. CDR3 bases: TGTGCCAGCAGCTCGGATATGACAGGGGAACAAGAGACCCAGTACTTC.

V usage is TRBV27 and J usage is TRBJ2-2; D is possibly TRBD2 (6 bases). The V and J ends lost 3 bases and 2 bases respectively, with 13 bases between them. Germline V CDR1 and CDR2: MNHEY, SMNVEV (reference sequence). The CDR3 is made up of 16 amino acids. CDR3 loop: CASSLWRDPNTGELFF. In nucleotides, the CDR3 is TGTGCCAGCAGTTTGTGGAGGGATCCCAACACCGGGGAGCTGTTTTTT.

CDR3 sequence reads: CASSLEGANSYEQYF. The CDR3 DNA follows: TGTGCCAGCAGCTTAGAAGGAGCTAACTCCTACGAGCAGTACTTC. The chain joins TRBV7-6 to TRBJ2-7; D remains unclear. The germline V gene has CDR1 SGHVS and CDR2 FNYEAQ. V lost 1 base and J lost 0, with 10 bases in between. This CDR3 spans 15 amino acids.

The chain joins TRBV7-9 to TRBJ1-1, with D unclear. The CDR3 has 13 amino acids. CDR1 is SEHNR, CDR2 FQNEAQ, per germline (reference sequence). V shed 4 bases and J shed 1 base, with 7 bases lying between them. The CDR3 region is CASSSPGNTEAFF. The CDR3 nucleotides are TGTGCCAGCAGCTCGCCGGGGAACACTGAAGCTTTCTTT.

The rearrangement links TRBV7-9 to TRBJ2-3, with 10 bases lining up with TRBD2. Trimming cost V 6 bases and J 5 bases; bases outside gene matches: 8. The CDR3 contains 15 residues. The germline gives CDR1 SEHNR, CDR2 FQNEAQ (reference sequence). The CDR3 spells CASSLTSGVEDTQYF. DNA of the CDR3: TGTGCCAGCAGTCTAACTAGCGGGGTTGAAGATACGCAGTATTTT.

The gene calls are TRBV21-1 and TRBJ2-7; the table's D call, TRBD2, was not checked against the DNA. TRBV21-1 is reported as a pseudogene. The CDR3 loop spans 14 amino acids. CDR3 DNA: TGTGCCAACCCAGACTACCCGGCCCTCTACGAGCAGTACTTC. Protein product: CANPDYPALYEQYF.

The rearrangement joins TRBV7-8 to TRBJ2-7; tentatively, D is TRBD1 (6 bases). The CDR3 length is 15 residues. Germline CDR1 SGHVS, CDR2 FQNEAQ. Deletions cut 3 bases from V and 2 bases from J, with 14 bases between. DNA of the CDR3: TGTGCCAGCAGCTTCCCGGGGAAGGGGGCCTACGAGCAGTACTTC. Its translation: CASSFPGKGAYEQYF.

The sample holds a few counts of this clonotype. The chain employs TRBV6-2 or TRBV6-3 and TRBJ2-7; 10 bases map to TRBD2. The J segment lost 0 bases and the V segment lost 6 bases, leaving 5 bases of the junction unmatched. The CDR3 runs 15 residues. Per germline, CDR1 MNHEY and CDR2 SVGEGT. The CDR3 spells CASSLTSGTSYEQYF. The CDR3 DNA is TGTGCCAGCAGCTTAACTAGCGGGACCTCCTACGAGCAGTACTTC.

This clonotype was detected a few times. V and J are TRBV7-3 and TRBJ2-1; the match to TRBD2 covers 8 bases. CDR1 and CDR2 (germline): SGHTA, FQGTGA. Unmatched junction bases numbered 4, after V lost 4 bases and J lost 5 bases. The CDR3 consists of 14 residues. The CDR3 spells CASSYGGAHNEQFF. The DNA of the CDR3 is TGTGCCAGCAGCTACGGGGGGGCCCACAATGAGCAGTTCTTC.

The chain employs TRBV20-1 and TRBJ2-1, with TRBD2 matching 7 bases. The CDR3 runs to 17 residues. Germline assignment: CDR1 DFQATT and CDR2 SNEGSKA (reference sequence). V shed 3 bases, J shed 2 bases, and the junction held 13 bases outside the gene matches. For the CDR3, the DNA is TGCAGTGCTAGTAAATTTGGGAGGGAGTCGGCCTACAATGAGCAGTTCTTC. It encodes CSASKFGRESAYNEQFF.

This clonotype was seen a handful of times. The gene calls are TRBV7-3 and TRBJ1-1; possible D gene TRBD1, 6 bases. Germline V CDR1 and CDR2: SGHTA, FQGTGA. V was cut by 6 bases and J by 1 base, with 12 bases left in between. The CDR3 length is 14 residues. CDR3 nucleotide sequence: TGTGCCAGCAGTTCTTCAGGGGAGAACACTGAAGCTTTCTTT. Translating it yields CASSSSGENTEAFF.

This rearrangement joins TRBV5-6 to TRBJ1-3, with D possibly TRBD1 on 6 matching bases. V lost 3 bases and J 6 bases, leaving 13 bases between the germline ends. The CDR3 totals 14 residues. The germline gives CDR1 SGHDT, CDR2 YYEEEE. The CDR3 DNA reads as TGTGCCAGCAGCTCCGGGGGCTTTGCAAACACCATATATTTT. Protein sequence: CASSSGGFANTIYF.

This clonotype appeared a few times. This rearrangement joins TRBV9 to TRBJ2-3, with 11 bases matching TRBD2. Per the germline V gene, CDR1 is SGDLS and CDR2 is YYNGEE. Losses at the gene ends were 2 bases for V and 3 bases for J; bases not matched to a gene: 2. The CDR3 extends over 15 amino acids. This CDR3 reads CASSVTSGVTDTQYF. The CDR3 DNA follows: TGTGCCAGCAGCGTGACTAGCGGGGTAACAGATACGCAGTATTTT.

The J gene is TRBJ2-1, the V gene TRBV27, with 8 bases matching TRBD1. Germline CDR1 and CDR2: MNHEY and SMNVEV (reference sequence). The ends lost 3 bases at V and 7 bases at J; junction bases unmatched: 5. The CDR3 is made up of 14 amino acids. The CDR3 region is CASSLGQGANEQFF. The CDR3 DNA reads as TGTGCCAGCAGTTTGGGCCAGGGGGCGAATGAGCAGTTCTTC.

As for this clonotype: An end of the junction does not agree with germline; a read error may underlie this. The chain is built from TRBV11-2 and TRBJ2-7; 11 nucleotides line up with TRBD2. Germline CDR1 and CDR2: SGHAT and FQNNGV. The CDR3 consists of 17 residues. The CDR3, as DNA: TGTGCCAGCAGCTTAGTGGCTTTTCAGACTAGCGGGGACGATCAGTACTTC. This encodes CASSLVAFQTSGDDQYF. Using reference TRBV11-2 and TRBJ2-7 for the parts outside the CDR3, the full variable domain is EAGVAQSPRYKIIEKRQSVAFWCNPISGHATLYWYQQILGQGPKLLIQFQNNGVVDDSQLPKDRFSAERLKGVDSTLKIQPAKLEDSAVYLCASSLVAFQTSGDDQYFGPGTRLTVT.

The sample holds many counts of this clonotype. The chain is built from TRBV9 and TRBJ2-3; no definite D call. The CDR3 is made up of 15 amino acids. CDR1 is SGDLS, CDR2 YYNGEE, per germline. The germline V and J ends were trimmed by 3 bases and 4 bases, with 15 bases remaining between them. The CDR3 is CASSASIGSADTQYF. CDR3 sequence (DNA): TGTGCCAGCAGCGCCTCGATCGGATCAGCAGATACGCAGTATTTT.